The 21 T cell receptor beta chains given below trace back to one sample, sequenced in a study of blood T cell repertoires in COVID-19. Some clones are missing from TCRdb's copy, which holds only in-frame ones; the method was immunoSEQ multiplex PCR. The data show fewer than 200,000 clones, around 90% seen once. Input material: peripheral blood. The receptors derive from a man in his 60s with active or convalescent COVID-19.

The chain recombines TRBV7-8 with TRBJ1-6, with 9 bases identical to TRBD1. The V and J ends lost 0 bases and 9 bases, in that order; junction bases with no gene match: 6. This CDR3 is built from 16 residues. Germline V lookup: CDR1 SGHVS, CDR2 FQNEAQ. CDR3 in amino acids: CASSLAAGQGISPLHF. The CDR3 DNA reads TGTGCCAGCAGCTTAGCGGCGGGACAGGGTATTTCACCCCTCCACTTT.

This clone was recorded a few times. The V gene is TRBV10-3, the J gene TRBJ2-6; D may be TRBD1 (5 bases). There are 17 residues in the CDR3. Trimming shortened V by 4 bases and J by 1 base, and 14 bases separated the two germline ends. Germline CDR1 reads ENHRY; CDR2 reads SYGVKD. The CDR3 sequence: CAISGGLLTSGANVLTF. The DNA of the CDR3 is TGTGCCATCAGTGGGGGCCTATTGACATCTGGGGCCAACGTCCTGACTTTC.

V gene TRBV7-2 combines with J gene TRBJ1-5; perhaps TRBD1 as D (6 bases). Germline-derived CDR1 and CDR2 are SGHTA and FQGNSA. Trimming cost V 5 bases and J 5 bases, with 13 bases left between them. The length of the CDR3 is 14 residues. CDR3 loop: CASSAQAGDQPQHF. The DNA for the CDR3 is TGTGCCAGCAGCGCACAGGCAGGGGATCAGCCCCAGCATTTT.

The chain is built from TRBV29-1 and TRBJ2-3, with TRBD1 matching over 7 bases. The germline V gene has CDR1 SQVTM and CDR2 ANQGSEA. The CDR3 contains 13 residues. V dropped 2 bases and J dropped 3; count of bases not matched to a gene: 2. This CDR3 is CSVETGATDTQYF. The CDR3, as DNA: TGCAGCGTTGAAACAGGGGCGACAGATACGCAGTATTTT.

V gene TRBV9 combines with J gene TRBJ2-1, with 7 bases identical to TRBD2. The CDR3 consists of 15 residues. Looked up from germline, CDR1 is SGDLS and CDR2 is YYNGEE. V was pared by 0 bases and J by 4 bases, with 4 bases of the junction left unmatched. The CDR3 loop reads CASSVGTRTYNEQFF. CDR3 nucleotide sequence: TGTGCCAGCAGCGTAGGGACTAGAACTTACAATGAGCAGTTCTTC.

This clone was detected once. The genes are TRBV5-1 and TRBJ2-7; a possible D gene is TRBD1 (6 bases). Germline V lookup: CDR1 SGHRS, CDR2 YFSETQ. CDR3 length: 14 residues. Trimming removed 4 bases at V and 1 base at J, with 12 bases between. This CDR3 is CASSRDTGSYEQYF. CDR3 sequence (DNA): TGCGCCAGCAGCCGAGATACAGGGTCCTACGAGCAGTACTTC.

The rearrangement joins TRBV5-1 to TRBJ1-1; D may be TRBD1 (6 bases). V lost 2 bases to trimming and J lost 9 bases, with 14 bases between them. The CDR3 has 13 residues. The germline gives CDR1 SGHRS, CDR2 YFSETQ. The CDR3 sequence is CASSFSPQGKAFF. Here the CDR3 DNA reads TGCGCCAGCAGCTTTAGCCCACAGGGAAAAGCTTTCTTT. Filled out from reference TRBV5-1 and TRBJ1-1, the complete variable domain reads KAGVTQTPRYLIKTRGQQVTLSCSPISGHRSVSWYQQTPGQGLQFLFEYFSETQRNKGNFPGRFSGRQFSNSRSEMNVSTLELGDSALYLCASSFSPQGKAFFGQGTRLTVV.

This clone was counted a single time. V usage is TRBV4-1 and J usage is TRBJ2-1, with 13 bases fitting TRBD2. V trimming: 1 base; J trimming: 6 bases; junction bases outside the gene matches: 0. This CDR3 has 15 amino acids. Germline V gene lookup returns CDR1 MGHRA and CDR2 YSYEKL. DNA of the CDR3: TGCGCCAGCAGCCAAGGACTAGCGGGGGGCAATGAGCAGTTCTTC. This codes for CASSQGLAGGNEQFF.

This sequence joins TRBV3-1 (or the pseudogene TRBV3-2) and TRBJ2-3; perhaps TRBD2 as D (5 bases). V was shortened by 0 bases and J by 5 bases, with 27 bases between the two germline ends. This CDR3 region has 20 residues. Germline loops: CDR1 LGHDT, CDR2 YNNKEL (reference sequence). The CDR3 is CASSQERGYWSDFSRDTQYF. The CDR3, as DNA: TGTGCCAGCAGCCAAGAACGGGGTTACTGGAGCGATTTTTCTAGAGATACGCAGTATTTT.

This clone was recorded a few times. The chain uses TRBV7-9 and TRBJ1-2; D is ambiguous. Germline CDR1 reads SEHNR; CDR2 reads FQNEAQ (reference sequence). V was cut by 5 bases and J by 2 bases, with 9 bases left in between. This CDR3 spans 13 amino acids. CDR3 nucleotide sequence: TGTGCCAGCAGCCCTCTGGAGAACTATGGCTACACCTTC. This translates into CASSPLENYGYTF.

The chain employs TRBV3-1 (or the pseudogene TRBV3-2) and TRBJ2-4; 7 nucleotides align to TRBD1. Germline values: CDR1 LGHDT, CDR2 YNNKEL (reference sequence). CDR3 size: 14 residues. V trimming: 6 bases; J trimming: 3 bases; junction bases outside the gene matches: 5. CDR3 sequence (DNA): TGTGCCAGCAGTCCGACAGGGTTCAAAAACATTCAGTACTTC. Translation: CASSPTGFKNIQYF.

The genes are TRBV2 and TRBJ2-1, with D possibly matching TRBD2 (5 bases). This CDR3 has 14 amino acids. CDR1 and CDR2 (germline): SNHLY, FYNNEI. V was cut by 9 bases and J by 4 bases, with 16 bases left in between. The CDR3 loop is CARVRTPEYNEQFF. The CDR3, as DNA: TGTGCCAGGGTCAGGACTCCTGAATACAATGAGCAGTTCTTC.

The genes are TRBV7-8 and TRBJ1-1; D is unclear. Germline CDR1 and CDR2: SGHVS and FQNEAQ. The V end was cut by 5 bases, the J end by 8 bases, with 12 bases between. The CDR3 consists of 12 residues. The CDR3 is CASSLGSLEAFF. For the CDR3, the DNA is TGTGCCAGCAGCCTCGGTTCCCTCGAAGCTTTCTTT.

This clone was counted a few times. The V call is TRBV27, the J call TRBJ2-2; 9 nucleotides line up with TRBD1. Germline CDR1 and CDR2: MNHEY and SMNVEV (reference sequence). The CDR3 length is 16 residues. J lost 3 bases, V lost 5 bases, and 7 bases had no gene match. The CDR3 region is CASSATGQGYTGELFF. The CDR3 bases are TGTGCCAGCAGTGCCACGGGACAGGGATACACCGGGGAGCTGTTTTTT.

The chain links TRBV28 to TRBJ1-2; 9 nucleotides agree with TRBD1. Germline V gives CDR1 MDHEN, CDR2 SYDVKM. The CDR3 covers 13 residues. With V trimmed by 6 bases and J by 6 bases, 5 bases remained unmatched. The CDR3, as DNA: TGTGCCAGCAGCGGAGGGACAGGGCATGGCTACACCTTC. This sequence encodes CASSGGTGHGYTF.

This chain joins TRBV11-1 and TRBJ1-4; 7 nucleotides line up with TRBD1. The V segment lost 5 bases and the J segment 5 bases; nucleotides outside the gene matches: 5. The CDR3 runs 14 residues. Germline CDR1 and CDR2: SGHAT and FQDESV (reference sequence). The DNA for the CDR3 is TGTGCCAGCAGCCTACAACAGGGGAATGAAAAACTGTTTTTT. The encoded protein is CASSLQQGNEKLFF.

This rearrangement joins TRBV5-6 to TRBJ1-1; weak D call: TRBD1 (5 bases). Germline loops: CDR1 SGHDT, CDR2 YYEEEE. The V end was cut by 9 bases, the J end by 3 bases, with 12 bases between. CDR3 length: 12 residues. CDR3 residues: CAITPGHTEAFF. In nucleotides, the CDR3 is TGTGCCATCACGCCAGGGCACACTGAAGCTTTCTTT.

Concerning this clone itself: At one boundary the junction diverges from the germline segment, which might be a read error. CDR3 amino acids: CASSGGTGAFF. In nucleotides, the CDR3 is TGTGCCAGCAGTGGGGGGACAGGGGCTTTTTTC. The rearrangement links TRBV25-1 to TRBJ2-7; 10 bases agree with TRBD1. Germline lookup yields CDR1 MGHDK and CDR2 SYGVNS. This CDR3 contains 11 residues.

The gene calls are TRBV6-5 and TRBJ1-2; D remains ambiguous. The CDR3 totals 13 residues. Germline V lookup: CDR1 MNHEY, CDR2 SVGAGI. With 4 bases removed from V and 7 bases from J, the gap between germline ends came to 13 bases. The CDR3 coding sequence is TGTGCCAGCAGTTTAAACAGCCCTGGTGGCTACACCTTC. Translating it yields CASSLNSPGGYTF.

The chain links TRBV3-1 (or the pseudogene TRBV3-2) to TRBJ1-2; D gene ambiguous. V was shortened by 5 bases and J by 4 bases, with 14 bases between the two germline ends. CDR3 length: 14 residues. Germline V gives CDR1 LGHDT, CDR2 YNNKEL (reference sequence). The CDR3 here is CASSTRDPFYGYTF. CDR3 DNA: TGTGCCAGCAGCACCCGGGATCCCTTCTATGGCTACACCTTC.

The rearrangement uses TRBV9 and TRBJ2-1; TRBD2 matches 10 bases. The CDR3 covers 16 residues. V gave up 2 bases and J gave up 8 bases; unmatched junction bases: 10. Germline CDR1 SGDLS, CDR2 YYNGEE. DNA of the CDR3: TGTGCCAGCAGCGTTACCGGGACTAGCGCTTTCGATGAGCAGTTCTTC. Translation gives CASSVTGTSAFDEQFF. Filled out from reference TRBV9 and TRBJ2-1, the complete variable domain reads DSGVTQTPKHLITATGQRVTLRCSPRSGDLSVYWYQQSLDQGLQFLIQYYNGEERAKGNILERFSAQQFPDLHSELNLSSLELGDSALYFCASSVTGTSAFDEQFFGPGTRLTVL.